The 23 T cell receptor beta chains reported below all come from one sample, sequenced in a study of shared clonotypes between healthy human individuals. Clones were read by immunoSEQ multiplex PCR, and TCRdb kept only the in-frame ones, dropping some. The sample gives approximately 2,000,000 clones, about 94% of which show up once; about 1.7% is in the top ten. Naive-designated CD8 cells lacked CD45RO, were positively enriched for CCR7, and omitted terminally differentiated effector memory CD45RA+ cells. Material: naive CD8+ T cells from PBMCs. Source of these receptors: a man between 18 and 35 years old in good health. Some clones in this sample may be carry-over from other donors' samples.

The V gene is TRBV7-9, the J gene TRBJ2-5; 8 nucleotides agree with TRBD1. V lost 7 bases to trimming and J lost 5 bases; unmatched junction nucleotides: 12. CDR3 length equals 15 residues. Germline assignment: CDR1 SEHNR and CDR2 FQNEAQ (reference sequence). The CDR3 DNA follows: TGTGCCAGCATAAACGGGGGCAGGGGGCTTGAGACCCAGTACTTC. It yields the protein CASINGGRGLETQYF.

This clone was picked up one time. This chain links TRBV7-9 with TRBJ2-7, with D hard to call. V lost 6 bases to trimming and J lost 2 bases, with 11 bases between them. Germline loops: CDR1 SEHNR, CDR2 FQNEAQ (reference sequence). The CDR3 has 13 residues. The CDR3 DNA reads as TGTGCCAGCAGTTCGTCGGCCACCTACGAGCAGTACTTC. This gives the protein CASSSSATYEQYF.

The CDR3 sequence is CASSMRQGEWRSNQPQHF. DNA for the CDR3: TGTGCCAGTAGTATGCGACAGGGGGAGTGGAGGAGCAATCAGCCCCAGCATTTT. This sequence joins TRBV19 and TRBJ1-5; 9 bases map to TRBD1. CDR1 and CDR2 from the germline V gene are LNHDA and SQIVND (reference sequence). The CDR3 runs to 18 residues. The V and J ends lost 3 bases and 1 base, in that order; junction bases with no gene match: 10.

The sample holds one count of this clone. This chain uses TRBV27 with TRBJ2-1; 8 nucleotides match TRBD1. The CDR3 is 16 amino acids. The ends lost 2 bases at V and 3 bases at J; junction bases unmatched: 6. Germline V lookup: CDR1 MNHEY, CDR2 SMNVEV (reference sequence). The CDR3 protein is CASSLLGQELYNEQFF. CDR3 DNA sequence: TGTGCCAGCAGTTTACTGGGACAGGAACTCTACAATGAGCAGTTCTTC.

The chain couples TRBV2 to TRBJ2-6; a weak D match, TRBD2 (5 bases). Germline V gene lookup returns CDR1 SNHLY and CDR2 FYNNEI. The CDR3 has 16 amino acids. Trimming cost V 3 bases and J 2 bases, with 11 bases left between them. The CDR3 loop is CASSDSSGTGANVLTF. CDR3 coding DNA: TGTGCCAGCAGTGACAGTTCGGGGACTGGGGCCAACGTCCTGACTTTC.

The chain has TRBV5-4 and TRBJ1-1, with D tentatively TRBD1 (6 bases). CDR1 is SGHNT and CDR2 is YYREEE in the germline V gene (reference sequence). V lost 4 bases and J 7 bases, leaving 26 bases between the germline ends. The CDR3 has 17 amino acids. CDR3 sequence: CASSPIPRGSGKDEAFF. Here the CDR3 DNA reads TGTGCCAGCAGCCCCATCCCCAGGGGATCGGGTAAGGATGAAGCTTTCTTT.

The chain joins TRBV28 to TRBJ1-4; no firm D call. V shed 6 bases and J shed 2 bases, with 22 bases lying between them. The CDR3 runs to 18 residues. Looked up from germline, CDR1 is MDHEN and CDR2 is SYDVKM. This CDR3 is CASRPRGPPTRTNEKLFF. CDR3 nucleotides: TGTGCCAGCAGACCACGGGGTCCTCCAACTAGGACTAATGAAAAACTGTTTTTT.

CDR3 sequence (DNA): TGTGCCAGCAGCTTGGAGCCAGAGACCCAGTACTTC. Protein product: CASSLEPETQYF. The chain couples TRBV11-2 to TRBJ2-5, with D hard to call. The CDR3 is made up of 12 amino acids. The V end was cut by 3 bases, the J end by 4 bases, with 6 bases between. CDR1 and CDR2 (germline): SGHAT, FQNNGV.

This clone was counted a single time. This CDR3 reads CARDGGTRGYNEQFF. The CDR3 nucleotides read TGTGCCAGGGACGGGGGGACCAGAGGCTACAATGAGCAGTTCTTC. The chain uses TRBV2 and TRBJ2-1, with 7 bases that match TRBD2. The V segment lost 9 bases and the J segment 3 bases; nucleotides outside the gene matches: 11. This CDR3 spans 15 amino acids. Germline assignment: CDR1 SNHLY and CDR2 FYNNEI. Looking up the rest from reference TRBV2 and TRBJ2-1 gives the full variable domain: EPEVTQTPSHQVTQMGQEVILRCVPISNHLYFYWYRQILGQKVEFLVSFYNNEISEKSEIFDDQFSVERPDGSNFTLKIRSTKLEDSAMYFCARDGGTRGYNEQFFGPGTRLTVL.

CDR3 in DNA: TGTGCCAGCAGTTTTCTGCGGGGGGAACACAATGAGCAGTTCTTC. Translating gives CASSFLRGEHNEQFF. The V call is TRBV27, the J call TRBJ2-1, with 8 bases identical to TRBD2. From germline, CDR1 is MNHEY and CDR2 SMNVEV (reference sequence). With 3 bases clipped from V and 5 bases from J, the junction kept 6 bases outside the gene matches. The CDR3 is 15 amino acids.

The chain links TRBV28 to TRBJ1-2; the match to TRBD1 covers 11 bases. This CDR3 region has 15 residues. Germline CDR1 and CDR2: MDHEN and SYDVKM. The V segment lost 4 bases and the J segment 5 bases; nucleotides outside the gene matches: 6. This chain's CDR3 is CASSSGTGGYYGYTF. The CDR3 DNA follows: TGTGCCAGCAGTTCCGGGACAGGGGGGTATTATGGCTACACCTTC.

The J gene is TRBJ1-1, the V gene TRBV29-1; possibly TRBD1 for D (6 bases). Germline V gene sequence: CDR1 SQVTM, CDR2 ANQGSEA. The V end lost 1 base, the J end lost 11 bases, and 11 bases lay between the germline ends. The CDR3 loop spans 11 amino acids. The CDR3 bases are TGCAGCGTTGAAGCCCCAGGGGAGGCTTTCTTT. Its protein is CSVEAPGEAFF. The full variable domain, with the rest looked up from reference TRBV29-1 and TRBJ1-1, is SAVISQKPSRDICQRGTSLTIQCQVDSQVTMMFWYRQQPGQSLTLIATANQGSEATYESGFVIDKFPISRPNLTFSTLTVSNMSPEDSSIYLCSVEAPGEAFFGQGTRLTVV.

CDR3 in DNA: TGTGCCAGCAGCCCCGCCGGGGATAGCAATCAGCCCCAGCATTTT. Translation: CASSPAGDSNQPQHF. This chain links TRBV9 with TRBJ1-5; no clear D. Germline lookup yields CDR1 SGDLS and CDR2 YYNGEE. CDR3 length: 15 residues. The V end lost 4 bases, the J end lost 0 bases, and 11 bases lay between the germline ends.

V usage is TRBV27 and J usage is TRBJ2-7; 15 bases are shared with TRBD2. The V and J ends lost 4 bases and 6 bases, in that order; junction bases with no gene match: 1. Germline assignment: CDR1 MNHEY and CDR2 SMNVEV (reference sequence). CDR3 size: 14 residues. CDR3 nucleotides: TGTGCCAGCAGTTCGGGACTAGCGGGAGGCGAGCAGTACTTC. It is translated as CASSSGLAGGEQYF.

J is TRBJ1-1 and V is TRBV4-1; possibly TRBD1 for D (5 bases). Germline V gives CDR1 MGHRA, CDR2 YSYEKL. The V gene lost 0 bases and the J gene lost 0 bases, with 11 bases spanning the gap. The CDR3 has 16 amino acids. The chain's CDR3 is CASSQEYRGLNTEAFF. CDR3 DNA sequence: TGCGCCAGCAGCCAAGAATATCGGGGGTTGAACACTGAAGCTTTCTTT.

This rearrangement joins TRBV11-2 to TRBJ1-1; D is undetermined. This CDR3 contains 14 residues. Trimming removed 5 bases at V and 3 bases at J, with 13 bases between. CDR1 and CDR2 (germline): SGHAT, FQNNGV. The CDR3 DNA follows: TGTGCCAGCAGCGGGCCGTTTGGGGACACTGAAGCTTTCTTT. Translating gives CASSGPFGDTEAFF.

This sequence joins TRBV7-8 and TRBJ2-2; either TRBD1 or TRBD2 may supply D (5 bases each). The CDR3 runs to 14 residues. CDR1 and CDR2 from the germline V gene are SGHVS and FQNEAQ. The V gene lost 2 bases and the J gene lost 5 bases, with 9 bases spanning the gap. The CDR3 region has the DNA TGTGCCAGCAGCTTACCAGAGGGGACCGGGGAGCTGTTTTTT. Residues: CASSLPEGTGELFF.

This chain uses TRBV4-3 with TRBJ1-3; D may be TRBD1 (5 bases). This CDR3 has 15 amino acids. Trimming took off 5 bases at V and 0 bases at J, with 11 bases between the two ends. Germline-derived CDR1 and CDR2 are LGHNA and YSLEER. CDR3 residues: CASSSDRGSGNTIYF. The CDR3 coding sequence is TGCGCCAGCAGCTCAGACAGAGGCTCTGGAAACACCATATATTTT.

The V gene is TRBV27, the J gene TRBJ2-7; 15 bases fit TRBD2. V was clipped by 6 bases and J by 7 bases; unmatched bases: 7. The CDR3 is 15 amino acids. CDR1 and CDR2 (germline): MNHEY, SMNVEV (reference sequence). The CDR3 loop is CASRKGTSGRWEQYF. The CDR3 DNA sequence: TGTGCCAGCAGAAAAGGGACTAGCGGGAGGTGGGAGCAGTACTTC.

The chain is built from TRBV2 and TRBJ1-5; 9 bases match TRBD1. Trimming took 6 bases from V and 0 from J; bases not matched to a gene: 6. This CDR3 is 16 amino acids long. Germline CDR1 reads SNHLY; CDR2 reads FYNNEI. The CDR3 loop is CASRPGTGNSNQPQHF. Here the CDR3 DNA reads TGTGCCAGCAGACCCGGGACAGGGAATAGCAATCAGCCCCAGCATTTT.

This clone was found once. This sequence joins TRBV7-9 and TRBJ1-1; D is ambiguous. Per the germline V gene, CDR1 is SEHNR and CDR2 is FQNEAQ (reference sequence). The CDR3 consists of 15 residues. Trimming removed 1 base at V and 1 base at J, with 10 bases between. The CDR3 here is CASSLGLYENTEAFF. The DNA of the CDR3 is TGTGCCAGCAGCTTAGGGCTGTACGAGAACACTGAAGCTTTCTTT.

V usage is TRBV5-6 and J usage is TRBJ2-3; D remains ambiguous. Deletions cut 2 bases from V and 6 bases from J, with 16 bases between. The CDR3 is 15 residues long. CDR1 and CDR2 (germline): SGHDT, YYEEEE. This CDR3 is CASSFRRPARDTQYF. CDR3 in DNA: TGTGCCAGCAGCTTTCGGCGGCCAGCTCGTGATACGCAGTATTTT.

The chain couples TRBV19 to TRBJ2-1, with a tentative D call TRBD1 (5 bases). The germline V gene encodes CDR1 LNHDA and CDR2 SQIVND (reference sequence). This CDR3 is 16 amino acids long. V was shortened by 7 bases and J by 6 bases, with 22 bases between the two germline ends. The CDR3 loop reads CASTPLGVFGLNEQFF. DNA for the CDR3: TGTGCCAGTACCCCCTTAGGGGTTTTCGGGCTCAATGAGCAGTTCTTC.